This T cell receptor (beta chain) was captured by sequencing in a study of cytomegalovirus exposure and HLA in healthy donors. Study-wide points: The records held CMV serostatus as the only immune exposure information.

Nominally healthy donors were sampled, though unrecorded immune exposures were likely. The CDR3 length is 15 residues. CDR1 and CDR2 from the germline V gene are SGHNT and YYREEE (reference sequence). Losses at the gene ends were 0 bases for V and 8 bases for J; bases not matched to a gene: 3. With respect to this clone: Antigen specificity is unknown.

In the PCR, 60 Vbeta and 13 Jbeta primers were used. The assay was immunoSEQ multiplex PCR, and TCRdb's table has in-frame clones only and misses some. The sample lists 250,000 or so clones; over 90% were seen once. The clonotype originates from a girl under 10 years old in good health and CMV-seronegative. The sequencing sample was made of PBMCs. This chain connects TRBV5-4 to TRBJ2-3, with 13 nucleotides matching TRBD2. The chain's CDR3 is CASSLEGLAGSTQYF. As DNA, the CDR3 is TGTGCCAGCAGCTTGGAGGGACTAGCGGGAAGTACGCAGTATTTT.